Following are 15 T cell receptor beta chains from one sample sequenced in a study of long-term antiretroviral therapy in people with HIV. Runs used v3.0 of the immunoSEQ assay and were done at survey level. Repertoires were generated with immunoSEQ multiplex PCR, while TCRdb's copy carries only in-frame clones and drops some. Of some 15,000 clones in the sample, approximately 86% were seen once. The sequencing here drew on unsorted PBMCs, taken 6.2 years after starting antiretroviral therapy. The receptors originated from a man aged 40-49 years with HIV.

The V gene is TRBV7-2, the J gene TRBJ2-5; no definite D call. The CDR3 length is 13 residues. Germline values: CDR1 SGHTA, CDR2 FQGNSA. V dropped 3 bases and J dropped 5 bases, with 10 bases sitting between them. The CDR3 sequence is CASSFTYGETQYF. The CDR3, as DNA: TGTGCCAGCAGCTTTACCTACGGGGAGACCCAGTACTTC.

The J gene is TRBJ1-1, the V gene TRBV9; the D gene is possibly TRBD1 (6 bases). Germline V gene sequence: CDR1 SGDLS, CDR2 YYNGEE. The CDR3 covers 14 residues. V dropped 2 bases and J dropped 1 base, with 9 bases sitting between them. The CDR3 bases are TGTGCCAGCAGCGTGGAGGGGGGGAACACTGAAGCTTTCTTT. Translation gives CASSVEGGNTEAFF.

V is TRBV28 and J is TRBJ2-3, with 7 bases fitting TRBD2. The CDR3 spans 12 residues. Germline CDR1 MDHEN, CDR2 SYDVKM. Losses at the gene ends were 6 bases for V and 8 bases for J; bases not matched to a gene: 5. CDR3 nucleotide sequence: TGTGCCAGCAGCTCTACGGGGGGTACGCAGTATTTT. Translated: CASSSTGGTQYF. The full variable domain, rest sourced from reference TRBV28 and TRBJ2-3, is DVKVTQSSRYLVKRTGEKVFLECVQDMDHENMFWYRQDPGLGLRLIYFSYDVKMKEKGDIPEGYSVSREKKERFSLILESASTNQTSMYLCASSSTGGTQYFGPGTRLTVL.

The CDR3 protein is CASSFGLQAYGYTF. CDR3 nucleotides: TGTGCCAGCAGCTTTGGACTGCAAGCCTATGGCTACACCTTC. This chain uses TRBV7-9 with TRBJ1-2; D is ambiguous. The germline V gene has CDR1 SEHNR and CDR2 FQNEAQ (reference sequence). This CDR3 comprises 14 residues. Between the trimmed V and J ends, which lost 3 bases and 4 bases, there was a span of 12 bases.

The V call is TRBV4-3, the J call TRBJ2-7; D is undetermined. Between the trimmed V and J ends, which lost 0 bases and 4 bases, there was a span of 10 bases. The CDR3 totals 14 residues. CDR1 and CDR2 from the germline V gene are LGHNA and YSLEER. The CDR3 spells CASSQEVLSYEQYF. In DNA, the CDR3 is TGCGCCAGCAGCCAAGAAGTCCTATCTTACGAGCAGTACTTC.

J is TRBJ1-2 and V is TRBV28; TRBD1 agrees at 8 bases. The V segment lost 2 bases and the J segment 4 bases; nucleotides outside the gene matches: 3. The CDR3 spans 14 residues. Germline CDR1 MDHEN, CDR2 SYDVKM. The CDR3 nucleotides read TGTGCCAGCAGTTTACAGGGGGCTTTCTATGGCTACACCTTC. Translated, it gives CASSLQGAFYGYTF.

This clone has a single count. V usage is TRBV29-1 and J usage is TRBJ1-1; D unclear. The V gene lost 4 bases and the J gene lost 4 bases, with 13 bases spanning the gap. Looked up from germline, CDR1 is SQVTM and CDR2 is ANQGSEA. CDR3 length: 13 amino acids. This CDR3 reads CSVVGSHPTEAFF. CDR3 DNA sequence: TGCAGCGTTGTGGGAAGCCATCCCACTGAAGCTTTCTTT.

Worth noting for this clone: An end of the junction does not agree with germline; a read error may underlie this. The chain couples TRBV5-4 to TRBJ2-1; no clear D. Per germline, CDR1 SGHNT and CDR2 YYREEE (reference sequence). This CDR3 spans 14 amino acids. Written as DNA, the CDR3 is TGTGTCAGCAGCTTGGTAAGGGAATACAATGAGCAGTTCTTC. Protein sequence: CVSSLVREYNEQFF.

The chain uses TRBV5-1 and TRBJ1-2; D possibly corresponds to TRBD1 (6 bases). The CDR3 runs 15 residues. V dropped 5 bases and J dropped 2 bases, with 16 bases sitting between them. In germline, CDR1 is SGHRS, CDR2 YFSETQ. The CDR3 DNA follows: TGCGCCAGCAGTTGGGACACGATGCGGAACTATGGCTACACCTTC. Its protein is CASSWDTMRNYGYTF.

The chain combines TRBV14 with TRBJ1-4; no clear D gene. CDR1 and CDR2 (germline): SGHDN, FVKESK. V gave up 5 bases and J gave up 0 bases, with 10 bases separating them. There are 15 residues in the CDR3. CDR3 sequence: CASSSFRATNEKLFF. DNA of the CDR3: TGTGCCAGCAGCTCCTTTCGTGCAACTAATGAAAAACTGTTTTTT. Based on the CDR3 plus reference TRBV14 and TRBJ1-4, the full variable domain is EAGVTQFPSHSVIEKGQTVTLRCDPISGHDNLYWYRRVMGKEIKFLLHFVKESKQDESGMPNNRFLAERTGGTYSTLKVQPAELEDSGVYFCASSSFRATNEKLFFGSGTQLSVL.

The gene calls are TRBV10-2 and TRBJ1-5, with D uncertain. V lost 3 bases to trimming and J lost 9 bases, with 9 bases between them. The CDR3 spans 12 residues. In germline, CDR1 is WSHSY, CDR2 SAAADI. The CDR3 region is CASSDDPWPQHF. CDR3 nucleotide sequence: TGCGCCAGCAGTGACGACCCTTGGCCCCAGCATTTT.

This clone occurred once. The V and J genes are TRBV7-2 and TRBJ2-5, with D perhaps TRBD1 (6 bases). This CDR3 comprises 13 residues. Germline CDR1 is SGHTA and CDR2 is FQGNSA. V lost 6 bases to trimming and J lost 1 base, with 9 bases between them. The CDR3 here is CASSRTVQETQYF. The CDR3 DNA reads TGTGCCAGCAGTCGGACAGTCCAAGAGACCCAGTACTTC.

The V and J genes are TRBV29-1 and TRBJ2-5; 12 nucleotides match TRBD2. V lost 3 bases to trimming and J lost 0 bases; unmatched junction nucleotides: 8. CDR3 length: 17 amino acids. From germline, CDR1 is SQVTM and CDR2 ANQGSEA. CDR3 nucleotides: TGCAGCGTTGATGACCTAGCGGGAGGGCAGTACCAAGAGACCCAGTACTTC. Residues: CSVDDLAGGQYQETQYF.

This sequence joins TRBV7-8 and TRBJ2-1, with a weak D call TRBD1 (5 bases). V lost 4 bases and J 6 bases, leaving 13 bases between the germline ends. Germline loops: CDR1 SGHVS, CDR2 FQNEAQ. This CDR3 has 14 residues. CDR3 amino acids: CASSSDAGSNEQFF. The CDR3, as DNA: TGTGCCAGCAGCTCCGATGCAGGGTCCAATGAGCAGTTCTTC.

The chain has TRBV7-6 and TRBJ2-7; 11 bases are shared with TRBD2. From germline, CDR1 is SGHVS and CDR2 FNYEAQ. The CDR3 is 14 residues long. Trimming at V came to 5 bases and at J to 6 bases, leaving 6 bases not matched to a gene. The CDR3 DNA follows: TGTGCCAGCAGCCTCACTAGCGGGAGCTTCGAGCAGTACTTC. It codes for CASSLTSGSFEQYF.